Described below is a single TCR beta chain sequence and its context. What it binds is not known. Primers used in a second PCR of about 7 to 12 cycles were a sample-barcoded 5' primer and a J-beta primer mix. TCRdb passed the 5' RACE reads through MiXCR, listing each CDR3 protein once. The sample yields 1.5 million to 2 million distinct CDR3 sequences, roughly 32% seen once. Each donor had 7.5 to 10 milliliters of peripheral blood drawn. PBMCs were isolated at a quantity of at least 7 million per sample. The data originate from a study of blood T cells in healthy people across ages. Study results and limitations: A roughly linear fall in TCR beta diversity per million T cells was seen with increasing age.

The sample consisted of blood. The source is a young woman in good health.

CDR3 bases: TGTGCCAGCAGCGTAGGGACAGAAACCTACGAGCAGTACTTC. Protein: CASSVGTETYEQYF. The gene calls are TRBV9 and TRBJ2-7, with a weak D call TRBD1 (6 bases). The CDR3 spans 14 residues. V was pared by 0 bases and J by 2 bases, with 9 bases between. CDR1 SGDLS and CDR2 YYNGEE come from the germline V gene. The full variable domain, in which reference TRBV9 and TRBJ2-7 provide the parts outside the CDR3, is DSGVTQTPKHLITATGQRVTLRCSPRSGDLSVYWYQQSLDQGLQFLIQYYNGEERAKGNILERFSAQQFPDLHSELNLSSLELGDSALYFCASSVGTETYEQYFGPGTRLTVT.